This entry concerns a single T cell receptor beta chain. The table lists this clonotype with a few counts. Its cognate antigen has yet to be identified. Per-nucleotide qualities are absent, and no much larger clonotype sits a single base away. The source of the sample is a study of spatial heterogeneity in lung cancer (dated 2019 in TCRdb). General notes on the study: Beta-chain transcripts were consistently detected in greater numbers than alpha-chain transcripts, which likely reflected higher beta-chain transcript abundance. The study linked features of the TCR repertoire to counts of nonsynonymous mutations, which were determined by whole-exome sequencing of tumor tissue. At surgery, over 200 tumor regions, roughly 62 matched nontumor lung samples and a few dozen PBMC samples were TCR-sequenced for both alpha and beta chains. In the raw uncorrected reads, each unique combination of TCR and UMI appeared more than ten times on average. A strong correlation was found between TCR transcript counts in tumor regions and a T cell transcriptional module score from matched bulk RNA-seq. In non-small cell lung cancer, the study quantitatively compared TCR alpha and beta repertoires across several tumor regions, matched nontumor lung, and blood.

What the study reported, not specific to this receptor: Additional single-cell paired TCR alpha and beta sequencing was considered necessary to confirm, at a functional level, the hypothesis that regional TCRs recognize regional mutations. The tumor nonsynonymous mutation count correlated with the number of expanded alpha and beta TCRs within the tumor. TCR-seq coverage of tumor T cells was estimated at only around 6.7% for alpha chains and about 14% for beta chains. Counts of ubiquitous and regional expanded TCRs correlated with counts of ubiquitous and regional nonsynonymous mutations, respectively.

CDR1 and CDR2 are read off the germline V gene as SGHTA and FQGTGA. The CDR3, from cysteine to phenylalanine, totals 13 residues. The read is trimmed to its CDR3 DNA, 39 bases read in frame from base 1. V is reduced by 3 bases and J by 10 bases, leaving a spacing of 13 bases between them. The library was generated by 5' RACE. The sequencing machine was a NextSeq 500. The TCR library protocol attached a unique molecular identifier to each TCR cDNA molecule to allow correction of PCR and sequencing errors. The study's own analysis went as follows. TCR identification, UMI-based error correction and CDR3 extraction were performed with Decombinator tools. Expanded TCRs were defined as those above a frequency of 2 per 1,000, corresponding to the top 1% of the tumor frequency distribution. Expanded tumor TCRs statistically deemed absent (corrected P<0.05) from at least one tumor region were classed as regional, and all other expanded tumor TCRs were classed as ubiquitous. Each repertoire was subsampled 100 times to 5,000 TCRs, after which Renyi diversity was computed with the R vegan package. CDR3 similarity networks were built from amino acid triplet string-kernel similarity, connecting CDR3s with pairwise similarity above 0.82. The public reads were reprocessed in TCRdb via fastp at Q25 and MiXCR, keeping in-frame beta chains. Each entry is one CDR3 protein sequence, shown with its most common DNA and genes. The V and J calls reflect TCRdb's pipeline rather than the authors' work. In all, the sample holds about 20,000 distinct CDR3 sequences, and roughly 15% of those were seen once. Of the sample, about 30% falls within the top ten clones.

Explained via the paper, the time point label denotes: sample taken at primary tumor resection. Donors were approximately 72 patients with early-stage, untreated non-small cell lung cancer from the lung TRACERx cohort. TCR sequencing used whole RNA extracted from tumor and nontumor lung tissue, or from cryopreserved PBMC samples, without cell sorting. A patient was chosen for TCR sequencing only when enough RNA was available from at least two tumor regions. Before being selected, tumor and adjacent nontumor lung specimens were reviewed by a lung pathologist. The starting material was lung tumor tissue, obtained at surgery. The V and J genes are TRBV7-3 and TRBJ2-1; the D gene is possibly TRBD2, with 5 bases matching. The receptor's source is a female donor with early-stage non-small cell lung cancer. The CDR3 region has the sequence CASSFSVTEEQFF. The nucleotide sequence is TGTGCCAGCAGCTTTAGCGTTACTGAGGAGCAGTTCTTC. The full variable domain, completed from the reference TRBV7-3 and TRBJ2-1 proteins outside the CDR3, reads GAGVSQTPSNKVTEKGKYVELRCDPISGHTALYWYRQSLGQGPEFLIYFQGTGAADDSGLPNDRFFAVRPEGSVSTLKIQRTERGDSAVYLCASSFSVTEEQFFGPGTRLTVL.